Listed below are T cell receptor beta chains from one sample, sequenced in a study of HIV-infected patients and healthy controls. Via MiXCR, TCRdb re-called the 5' RACE reads, giving one row per CDR3 protein. The sample has roughly 20,000 distinct CDR3 sequences, around a tenth seen once. The material sequenced was blood. The source of these receptors is an adult in good health. The CDR3 runs from the conserved cysteine through the conserved F or W. Each record gives: J gene, clone size, V gene, D gene, CDR3 protein, CDR3 DNA. D genes are given only for firm matches. Clone size is given for some rows only: seen once, a few or many times, or a class if the clone is expanded.

j_call: TRBJ2-7
clone_size: -
v_call: TRBV19
d_call: -
cdr3_aa: CASKSRRSGMDEQYF
cdr3_nt: TGTGCCAGTAAGTCCCGGCGGTCGGGGATGGACGAGCAGTACTTC

j_call: TRBJ2-3
clone_size: many
v_call: TRBV20-1
d_call: -
cdr3_aa: CSASEGEDTQYF
cdr3_nt: TGCAGTGCTTCAGAGGGCGAAGATACGCAGTATTTT

j_call: TRBJ2-1
clone_size: many
v_call: TRBV24-1
d_call: -
cdr3_aa: CATSSKRAAPYNEQFF
cdr3_nt: TGTGCCACCAGTTCCAAGCGGGCCGCGCCATACAATGAGCAGTTCTTC

j_call: TRBJ2-7
clone_size: many
v_call: TRBV12-3/TRBV12-4
d_call: -
cdr3_aa: CASSAPSRRVAF
cdr3_nt: TGTGCCAGCAGCGCCCCCAGTCGGCGGGTAGCCTTC

j_call: TRBJ2-1
clone_size: -
v_call: TRBV2
d_call: -
cdr3_aa: CASSLLAGTSRSYNEQFF
cdr3_nt: TGTGCCAGCAGCCTGCTAGCTGGAACGTCACGCTCCTACAATGAGCAGTTCTTC

j_call: TRBJ2-5
clone_size: -
v_call: TRBV7-8
d_call: -
cdr3_aa: CASSRARHQETQYF
cdr3_nt: TGTGCCAGCAGCCGGGCCCGGCACCAAGAGACCCAGTACTTC

j_call: TRBJ1-1
clone_size: medium-sized
v_call: TRBV5-1
d_call: -
cdr3_aa: CASSPEGQNTEAFF
cdr3_nt: TGCGCCAGCAGCCCCGAGGGGCAGAACACTGAAGCTTTCTTT

j_call: TRBJ1-3
clone_size: many
v_call: TRBV10-3
d_call: -
cdr3_aa: CAISEGSGNTIYF
cdr3_nt: TGTGCCATCAGTGAGGGCTCTGGAAACACCATATATTTT

j_call: TRBJ1-1
clone_size: -
v_call: TRBV10-3
d_call: TRBD1
cdr3_aa: CAISESEGAANTEAFF
cdr3_nt: TGTGCCATCAGTGAGTCGGAGGGGGCCGCGAACACTGAAGCTTTCTTT

j_call: TRBJ2-7
clone_size: many
v_call: TRBV5-6
d_call: TRBD1
cdr3_aa: CASSLWTGVFYEQYF
cdr3_nt: TGTGCCAGCAGCTTGTGGACAGGGGTTTTCTACGAGCAGTACTTC

j_call: TRBJ2-7
clone_size: many
v_call: TRBV20-1
d_call: TRBD1
cdr3_aa: CSARVGDRGGEQYF
cdr3_nt: TGCAGTGCTAGAGTAGGGGACAGGGGAGGGGAGCAGTACTTC

j_call: TRBJ2-1
clone_size: many
v_call: TRBV11-3
d_call: -
cdr3_aa: CASSLDSGERFKQFF
cdr3_nt: TGTGCCAGCAGCTTAGATTCAGGGGAGAGGTTTAAGCAGTTCTTC

j_call: TRBJ1-4
clone_size: many
v_call: TRBV7-2
d_call: TRBD1
cdr3_aa: CASSRQGADEKLFF
cdr3_nt: TGTGCCAGCAGCCGACAGGGGGCGGATGAAAAACTGTTTTTT

j_call: TRBJ2-3
clone_size: many
v_call: TRBV27
d_call: -
cdr3_aa: CASSTLVAGSPDTQYF
cdr3_nt: TGTGCCAGCAGTACATTGGTGGCAGGGTCCCCAGATACGCAGTATTTT

j_call: TRBJ2-5
clone_size: few
v_call: TRBV29-1
d_call: -
cdr3_aa: CSGGAGLETQYF
cdr3_nt: TGCAGCGGCGGGGCAGGGTTAGAGACCCAGTACTTC

j_call: TRBJ2-7
clone_size: few
v_call: TRBV21-1
d_call: -
cdr3_aa: CASSITTGKYF
cdr3_nt: TGTGCCAGCAGCATTACGACAGGGAAGTACTTC

j_call: TRBJ2-5
clone_size: many
v_call: TRBV10-3
d_call: -
cdr3_aa: CAISESRTKETQYF
cdr3_nt: TGTGCCATCAGTGAGAGTAGGACCAAAGAGACCCAGTACTTC

j_call: TRBJ2-1
clone_size: many
v_call: TRBV6-2/TRBV6-3
d_call: TRBD1
cdr3_aa: CASRFDRGVYNEQFF
cdr3_nt: TGTGCCAGCAGGTTTGACAGGGGAGTATACAATGAGCAGTTCTTC

j_call: TRBJ1-1
clone_size: many
v_call: TRBV3-1
d_call: -
cdr3_aa: CASSQEAHLNTEAFF
cdr3_nt: TGTGCCAGCAGCCAAGAAGCACACTTGAACACTGAAGCTTTCTTT

j_call: TRBJ2-1
clone_size: many
v_call: TRBV6-5
d_call: -
cdr3_aa: CASRGVQNEQFF
cdr3_nt: TGTGCCAGCAGGGGGGTCCAGAATGAGCAGTTCTTC

j_call: TRBJ1-2
clone_size: few
v_call: TRBV6-5
d_call: TRBD1
cdr3_aa: CASRRTGGNYGYTF
cdr3_nt: TGTGCCAGCAGAAGGACAGGGGGGAACTATGGCTACACCTTC

j_call: TRBJ2-3
clone_size: medium-sized
v_call: TRBV27
d_call: TRBD2
cdr3_aa: CASSPTTLAGPTDTQYF
cdr3_nt: TGTGCCAGCAGTCCAACCACTCTAGCGGGGCCCACAGATACGCAGTATTTT

j_call: TRBJ2-5
clone_size: many
v_call: TRBV5-6
d_call: TRBD2
cdr3_aa: CASSLQLAGLQETQYF
cdr3_nt: TGTGCCAGCAGCTTGCAACTAGCGGGCCTCCAAGAGACCCAGTACTTC

j_call: TRBJ2-7
clone_size: many
v_call: TRBV7-8
d_call: -
cdr3_aa: CASSLSLHEQYF
cdr3_nt: TGTGCCAGCAGCTTAAGCCTCCACGAGCAGTACTTC

j_call: TRBJ2-3
clone_size: -
v_call: TRBV1
d_call: -
cdr3_aa: CTSSQQGLTDTQYF
cdr3_nt: TGCACCAGCAGCCAGCAAGGACTAACTGATACGCAGTATTTT

j_call: TRBJ1-2
clone_size: many
v_call: TRBV5-1
d_call: -
cdr3_aa: CASSSGGRIYGYTF
cdr3_nt: TGCGCCAGCAGCTCCGGCGGACGGATATATGGCTACACCTTC

j_call: TRBJ1-1
clone_size: medium-sized
v_call: TRBV12-3/TRBV12-4
d_call: -
cdr3_aa: CASTLRTNTEAFF
cdr3_nt: TGTGCCAGCACCCTCAGGACCAACACTGAAGCTTTCTTT

j_call: TRBJ1-1
clone_size: few
v_call: TRBV11-2
d_call: TRBD1
cdr3_aa: CASSRGQGGTEAFF
cdr3_nt: TGTGCCAGCAGCCGAGGACAGGGGGGCACTGAAGCTTTCTTT

j_call: TRBJ2-1
clone_size: -
v_call: TRBV4-1
d_call: TRBD2
cdr3_aa: CASSSPGLALNTYNEQFF
cdr3_nt: TGCGCCAGCAGCTCGCCTGGACTAGCCCTGAACACCTACAATGAGCAGTTCTTC

j_call: TRBJ1-1
clone_size: many
v_call: TRBV6-5
d_call: -
cdr3_aa: CASTLTQGTEAFF
cdr3_nt: TGTGCCAGCACCCTGACCCAGGGGACTGAAGCTTTCTTT

j_call: TRBJ2-3
clone_size: many
v_call: TRBV2
d_call: TRBD2
cdr3_aa: CASCLAGRSDTQYF
cdr3_nt: TGTGCCAGCTGTTTAGCGGGAAGGTCAGATACGCAGTATTTT

j_call: TRBJ2-3
clone_size: medium-sized
v_call: TRBV6-4
d_call: TRBD2
cdr3_aa: CASSGTSGTDTQYF
cdr3_nt: TGTGCCAGCAGTGGGACTAGCGGGACAGATACGCAGTATTTT

j_call: TRBJ1-3
clone_size: medium-sized
v_call: TRBV29-1
d_call: -
cdr3_aa: CSVGTSSGNTIYF
cdr3_nt: TGCAGCGTTGGGACCTCCTCTGGAAACACCATATATTTT

j_call: TRBJ1-1
clone_size: many
v_call: TRBV6-2/TRBV6-3
d_call: -
cdr3_aa: CASSYPITGRANTEAFF
cdr3_nt: TGTGCCAGCAGTTACCCCATTACGGGGAGGGCGAACACTGAAGCTTTCTTT

j_call: TRBJ2-1
clone_size: -
v_call: TRBV6-5
d_call: TRBD1
cdr3_aa: CASSPGQGNEQFF
cdr3_nt: TGTGCCAGCAGCCCCGGACAGGGGAATGAGCAGTTCTTC

j_call: TRBJ1-1
clone_size: many
v_call: TRBV7-9
d_call: -
cdr3_aa: CASSEAMNTEAFF
cdr3_nt: TGTGCCAGCAGCGAGGCTATGAACACTGAAGCTTTCTTT